This TCR beta chain stems from a study of T-cell reconstitution after alpha-beta-depleted transplantation in children. A few counts support this clonotype. This sample's TCRbeta library carried unique molecular identifier barcodes. From the PCR reads, TCRdb called clonotypes with MiXCR, one entry per CDR3 protein. The repertoire holds roughly 300,000 distinct CDR3 sequences, with about a tenth as singletons. The material sequenced was PBMCs from the stem cell graft donor, taken from the stem cell graft. The source of this sequence is a human donor who donated a stem cell graft to a child with acute lymphoblastic leukemia.

The CDR3: CSVEEVGTGGEQYF. Written as DNA, the CDR3 is TGCAGCGTTGAAGAGGTTGGGACAGGGGGTGAGCAGTACTTC. The rearrangement links TRBV29-1 to TRBJ2-7, with 11 bases matching TRBD1. Germline assignment: CDR1 SQVTM and CDR2 ANQGSEA. After removal of 0 bases from V and 7 bases from J, the junction contained 5 bases not matched to a gene. This CDR3 is built from 14 residues.